The source of this T cell receptor beta chain is a study of blood T cell repertoires in COVID-19. TCRdb's table, derived via immunoSEQ multiplex PCR, lists solely in-frame clones and lacks some. The sample lists about 60,000 clones, around 87% occurring once. The CDR3 consists of 15 residues. Germline CDR1 and CDR2: LNHDA and SQIVND (reference sequence). After removal of 8 bases from V and 5 bases from J, the junction contained 13 bases not matched to a gene. The sample taken for sequencing was peripheral blood. V is TRBV19 and J is TRBJ1-1; 8 bases agree with TRBD1. This sequence was found in a man aged 55 to 70 with active COVID-19. CDR3 protein: CASVSQGALGTEAFF. The CDR3 coding sequence is TGTGCCAGTGTATCCCAGGGGGCGCTTGGTACTGAAGCTTTCTTT.